The rows below give T cell receptor beta chains drawn from one sample of a study of CD8+CD57+ T cells in acquired aplastic anemia. TCRdb processed the reads anew with MiXCR; each CDR3 protein has one entry. The sample includes 150,000 or so distinct CDR3 sequences, 45% to 55% of them seen just once. Sequencing was carried out using sorted CD4+, CD8+, or CD8+CD57+ T cells (not recorded which) from PBMCs. These receptors all stem from a human donor with aplastic anemia. CDR3s include the opening cysteine and the closing phenylalanine or tryptophan.

V	length	J	CDR3
TRBV12-3/TRBV12-4	13	TRBJ1-4	CASTPELHEKLFF
TRBV30	12	TRBJ2-2	CAWKWSTGELFF
TRBV12-3/TRBV12-4	14	TRBJ2-5	CASSPGGYGETQYF
TRBV19	14	TRBJ2-7	CASSSPGGTYEQYF
TRBV24-1	15	TRBJ2-5	CATSERQGVRETQYF
TRBV9	14	TRBJ2-3	CASSRVGNQDTQYF
TRBV10-1	13	TRBJ1-2	CATKPGIHYGYTF
TRBV28	13	TRBJ1-6	CASSLTFNSPLHF
TRBV7-6	15	TRBJ2-7	CASSQLAGGPGEQYF
TRBV19	14	TRBJ2-7	CASSIVGEAGEQYF
TRBV9	16	TRBJ2-3	CASSVEGGGIGDTQYF
TRBV29-1	11	TRBJ1-1	CSVEEGTEAFF
TRBV6-5	15	TRBJ2-7	CASSYSRDFVYEQYF
TRBV12-3/TRBV12-4	15	TRBJ2-7	CASSLGQLAAYEQYF
TRBV24-1	14	TRBJ2-3	CATSEQGQGDTQYF
TRBV27	17	TRBJ1-6	CASTGGASSSYNSPLHF
TRBV29-1	14	TRBJ2-4	CSVVGQGTKNIQYF
TRBV5-1	13	TRBJ1-2	CASSDGVLGGYTF
TRBV11-2	17	TRBJ2-3	CASSEQGTPASTDTQYF
TRBV5-1	14	TRBJ1-1	CASRQTGRETEAFF
TRBV29-1	15	TRBJ2-3	CSVERQGDLGDTQYF
TRBV10-2	13	TRBJ2-1	CASQPLRGNEQFF
TRBV2	13	TRBJ2-7	CASTGTLSYEQYF
TRBV6-1	15	TRBJ1-5	CASSQLGGSNQPQHF
TRBV5-5	16	TRBJ1-3	CASSLDGPVSGNTIYF
TRBV14	14	TRBJ2-5	CANPPLTGQETQYF
TRBV20-1	13	TRBJ1-3	CSATGETGNTIYF
TRBV20-1	9	TRBJ1-2	CSAREGYTF
TRBV15	15	TRBJ2-1	CATSIELLADNEQFF
TRBV11-2	18	TRBJ2-1	CASSLSNGGGISYNEQFF
TRBV29-1	13	TRBJ1-1	CSVEEGLNTEAFF
TRBV2	11	TRBJ2-5	CASSNQETQYF
TRBV9	15	TRBJ2-3	CASSVGASDGDTQYF
TRBV6-1	16	TRBJ2-3	CASRRRGLNPTDTQYF
TRBV3-1	12	TRBJ1-2	CASSPNAYGYTF
TRBV24-1	13	TRBJ2-7	CATSEQPGSEQYF
TRBV20-1	11	TRBJ1-2	CSAPGQGSYTF
TRBV5-5	15	TRBJ1-1	CASSPSTRWNTEAFF
TRBV29-1	14	TRBJ2-1	CSVEGGLAVNEQFF